Sequencing of this TCR beta chain was carried out in a study of Ad26.COV2.S vaccination and SARS-CoV-2 variants. Trimming shortened V by 0 bases and J by 10 bases, and 14 bases separated the two germline ends. The CDR3 runs 15 residues. Germline CDR1 reads SGDLS; CDR2 reads YYNGEE. Data came from immunoSEQ multiplex PCR; TCRdb stores just in-frame clones and leaves some out. Of 300,000 to 400,000 clones in the sample, around 86% were seen once. Indicated treatment: approximately 18 received Ad26.COV2.S at low or high dose, single or two shots; 5 received placebo; per-sample allocation not given. Vaccine and placebo recipients were sampled on day 63 after the first injection.

The sequence was collected from a person aged 18-65 years who received the Ad26.COV2.S COVID-19 vaccine or a placebo. The genes are TRBV9 and TRBJ1-6; D is possibly TRBD1 (6 bases). The sample in question was peripheral blood, obtained in a trial of Ad26.COV2.S vaccine versus placebo. CDR3 bases: TGTGCCAGCAGCGTAGCTTCGGGGGGCGGATCACCCCTCCACTTT. This sequence encodes CASSVASGGGSPLHF.